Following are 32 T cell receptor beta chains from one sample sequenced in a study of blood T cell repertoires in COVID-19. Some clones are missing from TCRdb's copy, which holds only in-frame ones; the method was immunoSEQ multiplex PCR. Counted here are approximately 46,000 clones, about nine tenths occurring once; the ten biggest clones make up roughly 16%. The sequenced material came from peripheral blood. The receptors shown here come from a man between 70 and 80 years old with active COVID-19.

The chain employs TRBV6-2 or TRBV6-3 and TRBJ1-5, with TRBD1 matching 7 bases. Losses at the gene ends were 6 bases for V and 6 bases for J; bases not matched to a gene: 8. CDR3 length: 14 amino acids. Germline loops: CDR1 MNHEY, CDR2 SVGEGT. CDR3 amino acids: CASSGNHRGQPQHF. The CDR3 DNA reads TGTGCCAGCAGCGGAAATCACAGGGGTCAGCCCCAGCATTTT.

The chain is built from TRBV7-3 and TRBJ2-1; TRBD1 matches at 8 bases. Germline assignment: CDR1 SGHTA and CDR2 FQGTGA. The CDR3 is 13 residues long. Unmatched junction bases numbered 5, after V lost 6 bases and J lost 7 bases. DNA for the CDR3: TGTGCCAGCAGTTTGGACAGGGCTAATGAGCAGTTCTTC. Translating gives CASSLDRANEQFF.

CDR3 in amino acids: CASSHSGTRYNEQFF. CDR3 coding DNA: TGCGCCAGCAGCCATTCCGGGACTCGGTACAATGAGCAGTTCTTC. This rearrangement joins TRBV4-3 to TRBJ2-1, with D tentatively TRBD2 (6 bases). The V and J ends lost 3 bases and 4 bases respectively, with 13 bases between them. There are 15 residues in the CDR3. Per germline, CDR1 LGHNA and CDR2 YSLEER.

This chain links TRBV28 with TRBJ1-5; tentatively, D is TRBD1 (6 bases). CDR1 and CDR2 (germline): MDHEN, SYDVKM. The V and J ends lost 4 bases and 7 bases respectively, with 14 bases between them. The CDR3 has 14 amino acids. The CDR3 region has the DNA TGTGCCAGCAGTTCCCTGACAGGTAGCCAGCCCCAGCATTTT. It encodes CASSSLTGSQPQHF.

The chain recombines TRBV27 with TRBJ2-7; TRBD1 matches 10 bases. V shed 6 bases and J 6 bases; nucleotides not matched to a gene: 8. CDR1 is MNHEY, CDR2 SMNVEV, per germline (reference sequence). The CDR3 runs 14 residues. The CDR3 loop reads CASSRTGGLGEQYF. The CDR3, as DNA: TGTGCCAGCAGCCGGACAGGGGGGCTGGGCGAGCAGTACTTC.

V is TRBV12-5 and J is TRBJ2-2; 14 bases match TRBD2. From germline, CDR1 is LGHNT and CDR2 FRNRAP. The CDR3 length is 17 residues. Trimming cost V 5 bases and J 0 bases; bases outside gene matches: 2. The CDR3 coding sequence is TGTGCTAGTGGTGGACTAGCGGGGGGTTCGAACACCGGGGAGCTGTTTTTT. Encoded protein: CASGGLAGGSNTGELFF.

CDR3 coding DNA: TGTGCCAGCAAGGGGGTGTTGAGCAATGAGCAGTTCTTC. Its protein is CASKGVLSNEQFF. The chain couples TRBV6-1 to TRBJ2-1; possible D gene TRBD1, 6 bases. Germline V gene lookup returns CDR1 MNHNS and CDR2 SASEGT. V was cut by 7 bases and J by 6 bases, with 13 bases left in between. This CDR3 contains 13 residues.

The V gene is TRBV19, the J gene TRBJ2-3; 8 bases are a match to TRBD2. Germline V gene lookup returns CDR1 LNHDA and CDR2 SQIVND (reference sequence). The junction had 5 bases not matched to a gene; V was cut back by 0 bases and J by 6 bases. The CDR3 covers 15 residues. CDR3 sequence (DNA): TGTGCCAGTAGTATAGACGGGACTAGGGGGGATACGCAGTATTTT. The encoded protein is CASSIDGTRGDTQYF.

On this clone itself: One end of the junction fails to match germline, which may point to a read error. CDR3 amino acids: CASSLEAARGLDQPQHF. CDR3 in DNA: TGTGCTAGCAGCTTAGAGGCAGCTAGGGGCTTAGATCAGCCCCAGCATTTT. The chain has TRBV7-7 and TRBJ1-5, with D perhaps matching TRBD1 (5 bases). The CDR3 has 17 amino acids. Germline assignment: CDR1 SSHAT and CDR2 FNYEAQ (reference sequence).

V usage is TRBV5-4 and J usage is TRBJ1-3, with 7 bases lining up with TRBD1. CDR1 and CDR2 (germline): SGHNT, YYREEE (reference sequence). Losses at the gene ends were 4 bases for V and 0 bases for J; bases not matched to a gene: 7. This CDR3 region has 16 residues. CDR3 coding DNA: TGTGCCAGCAGCCTGACCACAGGGGTCTCTGGAAACACCATATATTTT. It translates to CASSLTTGVSGNTIYF.

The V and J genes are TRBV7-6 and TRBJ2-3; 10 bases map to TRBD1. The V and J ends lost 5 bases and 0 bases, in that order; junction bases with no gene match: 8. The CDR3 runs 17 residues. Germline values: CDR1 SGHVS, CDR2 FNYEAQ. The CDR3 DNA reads TGTGCCAGCAGCCCCATGAGGACAGGGGGAAGCACAGATACGCAGTATTTT. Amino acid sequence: CASSPMRTGGSTDTQYF.

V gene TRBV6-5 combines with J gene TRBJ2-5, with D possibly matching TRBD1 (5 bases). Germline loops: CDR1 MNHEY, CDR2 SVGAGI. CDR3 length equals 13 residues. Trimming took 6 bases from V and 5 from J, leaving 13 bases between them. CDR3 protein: CASSPGHTETQYF. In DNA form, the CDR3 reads TGTGCCAGCAGCCCCGGACATACGGAGACCCAGTACTTC.

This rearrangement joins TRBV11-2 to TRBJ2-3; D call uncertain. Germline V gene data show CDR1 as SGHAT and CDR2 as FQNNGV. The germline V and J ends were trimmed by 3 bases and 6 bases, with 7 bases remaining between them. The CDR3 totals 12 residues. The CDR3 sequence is CASSFNGDTQYF. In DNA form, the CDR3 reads TGTGCCAGCAGCTTTAACGGGGATACGCAGTATTTT.

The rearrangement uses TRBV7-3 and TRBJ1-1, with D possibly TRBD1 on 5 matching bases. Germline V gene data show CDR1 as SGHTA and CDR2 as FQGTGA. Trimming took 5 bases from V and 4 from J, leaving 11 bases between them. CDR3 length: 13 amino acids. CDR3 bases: TGTGCCAGCAGCGCAGGGAGGGGCACTGAAGCTTTCTTT. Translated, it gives CASSAGRGTEAFF.

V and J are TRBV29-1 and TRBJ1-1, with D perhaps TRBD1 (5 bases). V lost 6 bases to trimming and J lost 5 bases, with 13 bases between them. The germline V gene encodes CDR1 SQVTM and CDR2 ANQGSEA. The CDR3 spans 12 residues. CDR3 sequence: CSVGGKSTEAFF. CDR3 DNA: TGCAGCGTGGGGGGGAAGAGTACTGAAGCTTTCTTT.

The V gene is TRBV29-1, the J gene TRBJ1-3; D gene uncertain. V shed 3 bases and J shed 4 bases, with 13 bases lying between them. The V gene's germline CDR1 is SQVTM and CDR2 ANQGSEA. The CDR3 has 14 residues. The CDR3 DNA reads TGCAGCGTTGACGCGTCAGGCGTAGGAAACACCATATATTTT. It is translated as CSVDASGVGNTIYF. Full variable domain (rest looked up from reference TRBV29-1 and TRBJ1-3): SAVISQKPSRDICQRGTSLTIQCQVDSQVTMMFWYRQQPGQSLTLIATANQGSEATYESGFVIDKFPISRPNLTFSTLTVSNMSPEDSSIYLCSVDASGVGNTIYFGEGSWLTVV.

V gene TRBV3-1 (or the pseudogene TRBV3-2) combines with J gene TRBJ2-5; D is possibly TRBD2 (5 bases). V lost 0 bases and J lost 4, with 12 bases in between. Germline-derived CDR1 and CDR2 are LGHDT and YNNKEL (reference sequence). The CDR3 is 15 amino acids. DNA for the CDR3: TGTGCCAGCAGCCAAGAGTTTGAGGGAGCAGAGACCCAGTACTTC. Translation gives CASSQEFEGAETQYF.

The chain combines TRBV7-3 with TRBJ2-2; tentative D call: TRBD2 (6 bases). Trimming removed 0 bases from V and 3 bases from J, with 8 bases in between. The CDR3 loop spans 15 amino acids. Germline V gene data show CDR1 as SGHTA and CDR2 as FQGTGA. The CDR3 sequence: CASSLTGEDTGELFF. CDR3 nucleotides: TGTGCCAGCAGCTTAACAGGGGAGGACACCGGGGAGCTGTTTTTT.

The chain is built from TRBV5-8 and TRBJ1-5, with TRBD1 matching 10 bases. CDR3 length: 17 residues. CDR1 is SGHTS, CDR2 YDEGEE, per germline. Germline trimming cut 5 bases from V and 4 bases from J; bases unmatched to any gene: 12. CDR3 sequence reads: CASRPGTGVLGNQPQHF. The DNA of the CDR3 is TGTGCCAGCAGGCCCGGGACAGGGGTACTAGGAAATCAGCCCCAGCATTTT.

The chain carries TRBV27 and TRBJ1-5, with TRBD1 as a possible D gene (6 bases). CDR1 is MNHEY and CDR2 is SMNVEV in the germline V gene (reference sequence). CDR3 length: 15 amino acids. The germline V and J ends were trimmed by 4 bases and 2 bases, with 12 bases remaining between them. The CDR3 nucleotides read TGTGCCAGCAGTTCGGGGGGCAAGGGCAATCAGCCCCAGCATTTT. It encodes CASSSGGKGNQPQHF.

CDR3 region: CASSSGSGGAYEQYF. As DNA, the CDR3 is TGTGCCAGCAGCTCAGGATCCGGGGGGGCCTACGAGCAGTACTTC. The chain employs TRBV7-2 and TRBJ2-7, with 8 bases aligning to TRBD2. Germline V gene data show CDR1 as SGHTA and CDR2 as FQGNSA. The CDR3 loop spans 15 amino acids. With V trimmed by 4 bases and J by 2 bases, 7 bases remained unmatched.

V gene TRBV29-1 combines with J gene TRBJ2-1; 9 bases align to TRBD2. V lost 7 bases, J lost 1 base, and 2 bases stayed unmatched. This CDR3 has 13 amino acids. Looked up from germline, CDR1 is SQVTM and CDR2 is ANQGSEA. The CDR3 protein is CSGLAGSYNEQFF. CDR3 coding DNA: TGCAGCGGTCTAGCGGGGTCCTACAATGAGCAGTTCTTC.

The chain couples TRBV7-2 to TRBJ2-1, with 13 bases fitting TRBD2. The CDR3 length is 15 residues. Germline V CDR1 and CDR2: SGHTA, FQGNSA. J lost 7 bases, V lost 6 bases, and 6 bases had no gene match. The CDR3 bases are TGTGCCAGCAGACGTGGGACTAGCGGGAAAAATGAGCAGTTCTTC. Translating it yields CASRRGTSGKNEQFF.

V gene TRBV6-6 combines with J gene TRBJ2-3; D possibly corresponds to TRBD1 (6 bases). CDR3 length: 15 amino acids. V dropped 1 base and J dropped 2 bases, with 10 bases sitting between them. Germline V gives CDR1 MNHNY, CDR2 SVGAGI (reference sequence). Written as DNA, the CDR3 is TGTGCCAGCAGTTACTGGGGACACTTCACAGATACGCAGTATTTT. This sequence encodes CASSYWGHFTDTQYF.

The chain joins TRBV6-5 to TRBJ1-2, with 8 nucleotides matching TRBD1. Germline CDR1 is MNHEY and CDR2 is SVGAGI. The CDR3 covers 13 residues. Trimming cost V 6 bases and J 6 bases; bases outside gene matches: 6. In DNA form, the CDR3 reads TGTGCCAGCAGCCTCGACAGGGGTGATGGCTACACCTTC. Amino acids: CASSLDRGDGYTF.

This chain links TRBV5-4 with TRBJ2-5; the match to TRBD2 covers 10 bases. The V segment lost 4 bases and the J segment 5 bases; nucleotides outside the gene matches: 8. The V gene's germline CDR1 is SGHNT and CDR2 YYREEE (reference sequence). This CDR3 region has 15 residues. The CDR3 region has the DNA TGTGCCAGCAGCACCAGCGGGGGGGCTCGCGAGACCCAGTACTTC. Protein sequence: CASSTSGGARETQYF.

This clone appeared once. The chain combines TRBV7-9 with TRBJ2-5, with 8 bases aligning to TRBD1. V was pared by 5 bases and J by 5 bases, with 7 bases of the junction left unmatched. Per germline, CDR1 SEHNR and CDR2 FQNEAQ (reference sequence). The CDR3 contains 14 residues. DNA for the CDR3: TGTGCCAGCAGCGAAGCAGGGGGCGCCGAGACCCAGTACTTC. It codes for CASSEAGGAETQYF.

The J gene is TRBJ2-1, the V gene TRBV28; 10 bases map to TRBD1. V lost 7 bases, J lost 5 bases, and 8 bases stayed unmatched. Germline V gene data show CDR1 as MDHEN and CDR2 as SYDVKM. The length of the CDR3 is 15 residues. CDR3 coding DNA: TGTGCCAGCACCTCAGGACAGGGGGGACACAATGAGCAGTTCTTC. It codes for CASTSGQGGHNEQFF.

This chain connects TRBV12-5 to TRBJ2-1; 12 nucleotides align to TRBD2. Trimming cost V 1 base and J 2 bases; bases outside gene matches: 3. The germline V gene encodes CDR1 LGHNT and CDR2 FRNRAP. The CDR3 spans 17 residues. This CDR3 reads CASGLARTSGAYNEQFF. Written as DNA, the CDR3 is TGTGCTAGTGGTTTGGCCAGGACTAGCGGGGCCTACAATGAGCAGTTCTTC.

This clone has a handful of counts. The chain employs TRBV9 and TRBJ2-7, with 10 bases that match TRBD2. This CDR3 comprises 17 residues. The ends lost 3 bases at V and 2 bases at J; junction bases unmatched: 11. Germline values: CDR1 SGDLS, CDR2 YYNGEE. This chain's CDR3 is CASSAGGPAGGPYEQYF. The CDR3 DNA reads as TGTGCCAGCAGCGCTGGGGGCCCAGCGGGGGGGCCCTACGAGCAGTACTTC.

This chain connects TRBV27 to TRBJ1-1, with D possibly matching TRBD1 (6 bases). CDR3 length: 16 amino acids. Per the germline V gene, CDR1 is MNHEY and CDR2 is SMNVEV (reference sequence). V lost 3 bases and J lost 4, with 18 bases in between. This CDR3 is CASSFRGGPGSTEAFF. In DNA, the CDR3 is TGTGCCAGCAGTTTTAGGGGGGGGCCGGGGAGCACTGAAGCTTTCTTT.

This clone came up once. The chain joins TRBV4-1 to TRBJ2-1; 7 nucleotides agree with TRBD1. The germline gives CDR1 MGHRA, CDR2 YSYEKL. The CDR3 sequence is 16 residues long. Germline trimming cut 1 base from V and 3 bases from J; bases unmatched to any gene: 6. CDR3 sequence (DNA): TGCGCCAGCAGCCAAGGGACAGGTGAGATCTACAATGAGCAGTTCTTC. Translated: CASSQGTGEIYNEQFF.